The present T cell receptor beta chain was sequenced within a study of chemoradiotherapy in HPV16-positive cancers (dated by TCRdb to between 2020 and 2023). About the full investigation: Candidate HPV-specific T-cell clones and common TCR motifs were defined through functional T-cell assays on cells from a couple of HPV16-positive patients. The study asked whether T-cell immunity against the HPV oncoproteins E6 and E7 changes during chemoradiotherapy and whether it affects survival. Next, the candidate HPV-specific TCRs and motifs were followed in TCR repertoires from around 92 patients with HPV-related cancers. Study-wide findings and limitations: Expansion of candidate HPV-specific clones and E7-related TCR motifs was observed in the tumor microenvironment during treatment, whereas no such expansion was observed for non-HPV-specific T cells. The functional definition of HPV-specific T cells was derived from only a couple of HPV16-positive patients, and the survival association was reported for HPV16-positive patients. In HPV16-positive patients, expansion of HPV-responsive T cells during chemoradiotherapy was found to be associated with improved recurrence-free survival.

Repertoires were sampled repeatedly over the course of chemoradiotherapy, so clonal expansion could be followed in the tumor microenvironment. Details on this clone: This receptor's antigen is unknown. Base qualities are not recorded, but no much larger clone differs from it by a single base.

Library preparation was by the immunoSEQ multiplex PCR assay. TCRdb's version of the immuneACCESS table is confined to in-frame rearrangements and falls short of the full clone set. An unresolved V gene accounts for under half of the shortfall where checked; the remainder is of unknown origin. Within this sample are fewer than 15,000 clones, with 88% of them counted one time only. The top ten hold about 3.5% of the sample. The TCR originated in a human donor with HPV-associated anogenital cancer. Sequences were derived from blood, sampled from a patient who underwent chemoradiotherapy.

The DNA sequence is given as TGTGCCAGCAGCTTGAGTGGGACAGACAATGAGCAGTTCTTC. The encoded protein is CASSLSGTDNEQFF. The sequence joins TRBV5-4 to TRBJ2-1; the junction holds 7 bases that match TRBD1. The germline V end is reduced by 1 base and the J end by 5 bases; junction bases left unmatched: 3. Reading from cysteine to phenylalanine, the CDR3 counts 14 amino acids. Here the CDR3 DNA is all that survives: 42 bases in frame from base 1. For CDR1 and CDR2, the germline V gene (reference sequence) lists SGHNT and YYREEE.